This entry lists 14 T cell receptor beta chains sequenced from one sample in a study of beta chain features in type 1 diabetes. As every portion of the isolated RNA was reverse transcribed, the sequencing read expressed TCRB transcripts. Some clones are missing from TCRdb's copy, which holds only in-frame ones; the method was immunoSEQ multiplex PCR. The repertoire holds 850,000 to 900,000 clones, with 17% as singletons. Source material: naive CD4+ T cells from blood. The receptors stem from a young woman in good health.

In its sample, this clone was seen a few times. This CDR3 is also generated by other DNA sequences in the sample. V and J are TRBV20-1 and TRBJ2-7; D not resolved. Trimming took off 3 bases at V and 4 bases at J, with 7 bases between the two ends. Germline V gives CDR1 DFQATT, CDR2 SNEGSKA (reference sequence). The CDR3 covers 11 residues. The CDR3 here is CSASWLYEQYF. The CDR3 region has the DNA TGCAGTGCTAGTTGGCTGTACGAGCAGTACTTC.

The V and J genes are TRBV29-1 and TRBJ1-2; D call uncertain. Trimming shortened V by 5 bases and J by 4 bases, and 8 bases separated the two germline ends. This CDR3 has 11 residues. The germline V gene encodes CDR1 SQVTM and CDR2 ANQGSEA. Written as DNA, the CDR3 is TGCAGCGTTTCGACTGCCTATGGCTACACCTTC. The encoded protein is CSVSTAYGYTF.

This clone appeared a few times. The chain uses TRBV7-2 and TRBJ1-2; maybe TRBD1 (5 bases). V was pared by 5 bases and J by 4 bases, with 14 bases between. Germline V gene lookup returns CDR1 SGHTA and CDR2 FQGNSA. The CDR3 has 14 residues. CDR3 amino acids: CASSPRGIVYGYTF. CDR3 sequence (DNA): TGTGCCAGCAGCCCTCGGGGGATTGTCTATGGCTACACCTTC. Together with reference TRBV7-2 and TRBJ1-2, the CDR3 gives the full variable domain: GAGVSQSPSNKVTEKGKDVELRCDPISGHTALYWYRQSLGQGLEFLIYFQGNSAPDKSGLPSDRFSAERTGGSVSTLTIQRTQQEDSAVYLCASSPRGIVYGYTFGSGTRLTVV.

In its sample, this clone was seen a few times. The genes are TRBV10-3 and TRBJ2-3; 9 bases agree with TRBD1. CDR3 length equals 15 residues. Germline loops: CDR1 ENHRY, CDR2 SYGVKD. V trimming: 6 bases; J trimming: 2 bases; junction bases outside the gene matches: 6. CDR3 sequence reads: CAISEDRGPTDTQYF. The CDR3 bases are TGTGCCATCAGCGAGGACAGGGGTCCCACAGATACGCAGTATTTT.

This clone has just a few counts. The V and J genes are TRBV7-3 and TRBJ2-2; the D call may be TRBD1 or TRBD2 (5 bases each). The germline V and J ends were trimmed by 5 bases and 13 bases, with 14 bases remaining between them. CDR1 is SGHTA, CDR2 FQGTGA, per germline. This CDR3 is built from 12 residues. The CDR3 loop is CASSPGWGWLFF. CDR3 sequence (DNA): TGTGCCAGCAGCCCCGGGTGGGGGTGGCTGTTTTTT.

Of note for this clone: The DNA is left out, because the CDR3 cannot be placed on it with certainty; the CDR3 is given as TCRdb lists it. The chain recombines TRBV6-5 with TRBJ2-4. The germline gives CDR1 MNHEY, CDR2 SVGAGI. The CDR3 is 16 residues long, counting both termini. CDR3: CASSFGAGTVKNIQYF.

The CDR3 nucleotides read TGTGCCAGCAGCTCGAGGGGTGAGCAGTTCTTC. Amino acid sequence: CASSSRGEQFF. The rearrangement uses TRBV7-9 and TRBJ2-1, with D possibly being TRBD1 or TRBD2 (5 bases each). This CDR3 contains 11 residues. Germline V gives CDR1 SEHNR, CDR2 FQNEAQ (reference sequence). Trimming shortened V by 4 bases and J by 9 bases, and 7 bases separated the two germline ends.

V usage is TRBV28 and J usage is TRBJ1-2, with no clear D. Trimming stripped 4 bases from V and 8 bases from J, with 14 bases between. Germline assignment: CDR1 MDHEN and CDR2 SYDVKM. There are 13 residues in the CDR3. The CDR3 nucleotides read TGTGCCAGCAGTTCTACGTACTCGGGAGGCTACACCTTC. Encoded protein: CASSSTYSGGYTF.

To note about this clone: The same CDR3 also results from other DNA sequences found in this sample. The genes are TRBV5-4 and TRBJ2-5; D is unclear. Trimming pared 3 bases from V and 5 bases from J, leaving 5 bases between. In germline, CDR1 is SGHNT, CDR2 YYREEE (reference sequence). The CDR3 loop spans 11 amino acids. Written as DNA, the CDR3 is TGTGCCAGCAGCTCCCGGGAGACCCAGTACTTC. Residues: CASSSRETQYF.

The chain employs TRBV28 and TRBJ2-3; perhaps D is TRBD1 or TRBD2 (5 bases each). V was pared by 6 bases and J by 8 bases, with 15 bases between. Germline CDR1 and CDR2: MDHEN and SYDVKM. This CDR3 is built from 13 residues. CDR3 amino acids: CASSFGATFTQYF. The CDR3 nucleotides are TGTGCCAGCAGCTTCGGGGCTACGTTTACGCAGTATTTT.

This clone was detected a few times. In nucleotides, the CDR3 is TGTGCCAGCAGTAGACGGGAGGGGGAAAACATTCAGTACTTC. Amino acid sequence: CASSRREGENIQYF. The chain is built from TRBV6-5 and TRBJ2-4, with 8 nucleotides matching TRBD2. The length of the CDR3 is 14 residues. Germline CDR1 MNHEY, CDR2 SVGAGI. The V gene end was trimmed by 5 bases and the J gene end by 5 bases; junction bases not matched to a gene: 5.

Only a few counts were recorded for this clone. The gene calls are TRBV7-6 and TRBJ2-2; 7 nucleotides align to TRBD1. Trimming at V came to 6 bases and at J to 5 bases, leaving 12 bases not matched to a gene. Germline values: CDR1 SGHVS, CDR2 FNYEAQ. The CDR3 length is 16 residues. CDR3 protein: CASRTYRGRWTGELFF. The CDR3 DNA sequence: TGTGCCAGCAGGACTTACAGGGGTCGGTGGACCGGGGAGCTGTTTTTT.

As regards this clone: Different DNA sequences within this sample yield the same CDR3. The chain is built from TRBV19 and TRBJ2-5; no reliable D call. With 5 bases removed from V and 2 bases from J, the gap between germline ends came to 12 bases. CDR1 is LNHDA, CDR2 SQIVND, per germline (reference sequence). This CDR3 has 14 amino acids. The CDR3 region is CASSQEAYQETQYF. The CDR3 DNA follows: TGTGCCAGTAGTCAAGAGGCGTATCAAGAGACCCAGTACTTC. Supplemented by reference TRBV19 and TRBJ2-5, the full variable domain reads DGGITQSPKYLFRKEGQNVTLSCEQNLNHDAMYWYRQDPGQGLRLIYYSQIVNDFQKGDIAEGYSVSREKKESFPLTVTSAQKNPTAFYLCASSQEAYQETQYFGPGTRLLVL.

The CDR3 DNA reads TGTGCCAGCAGCTCCCGTAAAGCGGCCCTGGGGTCCTACGAGCAGTACTTC. Amino acids: CASSSRKAALGSYEQYF. The chain joins TRBV7-9 to TRBJ2-7, with D perhaps TRBD2 (5 bases). Between the trimmed V and J ends, which lost 4 bases and 1 base, there was a span of 20 bases. This CDR3 has 17 residues. Germline lookup yields CDR1 SEHNR and CDR2 FQNEAQ (reference sequence).